This is a list of T cell receptor beta chains from one sample in a study of T cell responses to AZD1222 COVID-19 vaccine. The assay was immunoSEQ multiplex PCR, and TCRdb's table has in-frame clones only and misses some. The table has about 79,000 clones, about four fifths seen once. Source: peripheral blood, taken 28 days after the second AZD1222 dose. These receptors all stem from an adult who received the AZD1222 COVID-19 vaccine. The CDR3 runs from the conserved cysteine through the conserved F or W. D genes are given only for firm matches. A row's size may be missing; if present it is once, few, many or a size class.

D gene: -; clone size: -; J gene: TRBJ2-2; V gene: TRBV18; CDR3 protein: CASFLSQGRDTGELFF; CDR3 DNA: TGTGCCAGCTTCCTGTCACAGGGACGGGACACCGGGGAGCTGTTTTTT
D gene: -; clone size: once; J gene: TRBJ1-1; V gene: TRBV7-9; CDR3 protein: CASSLGAAVNTEAFF; CDR3 DNA: TGTGCCAGCAGCTTAGGAGCAGCTGTGAACACTGAAGCTTTCTTT
D gene: TRBD2; clone size: -; J gene: TRBJ2-2; V gene: TRBV19; CDR3 protein: CASSITSEANTGELFF; CDR3 DNA: TGTGCCAGTAGTATAACTAGCGAAGCGAACACCGGGGAGCTGTTTTTT
D gene: -; clone size: -; J gene: TRBJ2-7; V gene: TRBV16; CDR3 protein: CASSQFQGSSYEQYF; CDR3 DNA: TGTGCCAGCAGCCAATTCCAGGGGAGTTCCTACGAGCAGTACTTC
D gene: -; clone size: -; J gene: TRBJ2-3; V gene: TRBV5-6; CDR3 protein: CASSWDDGQEDTQYF; CDR3 DNA: TGTGCCAGCAGCTGGGACGACGGGCAGGAGGATACGCAGTATTTT
D gene: TRBD1; clone size: -; J gene: TRBJ1-3; V gene: TRBV28; CDR3 protein: CASSPPAGQGAGNTIYF; CDR3 DNA: TGTGCCAGCAGTCCCCCGGCAGGACAGGGGGCGGGAAACACCATATATTTT
D gene: -; clone size: -; J gene: TRBJ2-1; V gene: TRBV9; CDR3 protein: CASSVDTGYNEQFF; CDR3 DNA: TGTGCCAGCAGCGTAGATACGGGATACAATGAGCAGTTCTTC
D gene: TRBD1; clone size: -; J gene: TRBJ1-2; V gene: TRBV7-9; CDR3 protein: CASSPGTGGYGYTF; CDR3 DNA: TGTGCCAGCAGCCCAGGGACAGGGGGCTATGGCTACACCTTC
D gene: TRBD2; clone size: -; J gene: TRBJ2-5; V gene: TRBV7-2; CDR3 protein: CASSLSTSGRGTQYF; CDR3 DNA: TGTGCCAGCAGCCTTAGCACTAGCGGGAGGGGGACCCAGTACTTC
D gene: TRBD1; clone size: -; J gene: TRBJ1-2; V gene: TRBV10-3; CDR3 protein: CAINPRQGSIGYTF; CDR3 DNA: TGTGCCATCAATCCCCGACAGGGAAGTATCGGCTACACCTTC
D gene: TRBD1; clone size: few; J gene: TRBJ1-4; V gene: TRBV27; CDR3 protein: CASRADRVGEKLFF; CDR3 DNA: TGTGCCAGCAGGGCCGACAGGGTTGGTGAAAAACTGTTTTTT
D gene: TRBD1; clone size: -; J gene: TRBJ2-7; V gene: TRBV7-8; CDR3 protein: CASSRRSGTGTGYEQYF; CDR3 DNA: TGTGCCAGCAGTCGAAGGTCTGGGACCGGGACAGGGTACGAGCAGTACTTC
D gene: -; clone size: -; J gene: TRBJ1-6; V gene: TRBV7-9; CDR3 protein: CASSPVGDSPLHF; CDR3 DNA: TGTGCCAGCAGCCCCGTTGGGGACTCACCCCTCCACTTT
D gene: TRBD1; clone size: once; J gene: TRBJ1-5; V gene: TRBV6-5; CDR3 protein: CASRTGTGLNQPQHF; CDR3 DNA: TGTGCCAGCAGAACCGGGACAGGGCTCAATCAGCCCCAGCATTTT
D gene: TRBD1; clone size: -; J gene: TRBJ1-6; V gene: TRBV6-5; CDR3 protein: CATIPPAGGNSPLHF; CDR3 DNA: TGTGCCACCATCCCCCCCGCAGGGGGTAATTCACCCCTCCACTTT
D gene: TRBD2; clone size: -; J gene: TRBJ2-5; V gene: TRBV9; CDR3 protein: CASSAPPGLAGGSETQYF; CDR3 DNA: TGTGCCAGCAGCGCCCCTCCGGGACTAGCGGGAGGGAGTGAGACCCAGTACTTC
D gene: TRBD2; clone size: -; J gene: TRBJ2-1; V gene: TRBV6-4; CDR3 protein: CASSPSPRTSGNEQFF; CDR3 DNA: TGTGCCAGCAGTCCATCCCCTCGGACTAGCGGCAATGAGCAGTTCTTC
D gene: -; clone size: -; J gene: TRBJ2-2; V gene: TRBV30; CDR3 protein: CAWSVLSPNTGELFF; CDR3 DNA: TGTGCCTGGAGTGTACTTTCCCCGAACACCGGGGAGCTGTTTTTT
D gene: -; clone size: -; J gene: TRBJ1-3; V gene: TRBV28; CDR3 protein: CASSLRGRAGNTIYF; CDR3 DNA: TGTGCCAGCAGTTTACGAGGGAGAGCTGGAAACACCATATATTTT
D gene: -; clone size: -; J gene: TRBJ2-7; V gene: TRBV6-2/TRBV6-3; CDR3 protein: CASSTTRPKDEQYF; CDR3 DNA: TGTGCCAGCAGCACAACTAGGCCCAAGGACGAGCAGTACTTC
D gene: -; clone size: -; J gene: TRBJ1-4; V gene: TRBV15; CDR3 protein: CATRTPGRNEKLFF; CDR3 DNA: TGTGCCACCAGGACACCGGGGAGAAATGAAAAACTGTTTTTT
D gene: TRBD1; clone size: -; J gene: TRBJ1-2; V gene: TRBV27; CDR3 protein: CASSLDREDLGYTF; CDR3 DNA: TGTGCCAGCAGCTTGGACAGGGAAGATTTAGGCTACACCTTC
D gene: TRBD1; clone size: -; J gene: TRBJ1-2; V gene: TRBV7-2; CDR3 protein: CASSLIEDRGSDGYTF; CDR3 DNA: TGTGCCAGCAGCTTAATAGAGGACAGGGGGTCGGATGGCTACACCTTC
D gene: -; clone size: -; J gene: TRBJ2-4; V gene: TRBV19; CDR3 protein: CASSIHGDIQYF; CDR3 DNA: TGTGCCAGTAGTATCCACGGGGACATTCAGTACTTC
D gene: -; clone size: -; J gene: TRBJ1-5; V gene: TRBV6-5; CDR3 protein: CASSVGRESQPQHF; CDR3 DNA: TGTGCCAGCAGCGTGGGGCGGGAAAGTCAGCCCCAGCATTTT
D gene: TRBD1; clone size: -; J gene: TRBJ1-2; V gene: TRBV5-6; CDR3 protein: CASSLSQGANYGYTF; CDR3 DNA: TGTGCCAGCAGCTTGTCACAGGGGGCAAACTATGGCTACACCTTC
D gene: -; clone size: -; J gene: TRBJ1-5; V gene: TRBV7-2; CDR3 protein: CASSLAGGAGQPQHF; CDR3 DNA: TGTGCCAGCAGCTTAGCTGGGGGGGCCGGTCAGCCCCAGCATTTT
D gene: TRBD2; clone size: -; J gene: TRBJ2-1; V gene: TRBV7-9; CDR3 protein: CASFRAGVDYNEQFF; CDR3 DNA: TGTGCCAGCTTCAGGGCGGGAGTTGACTACAATGAGCAGTTCTTC
D gene: -; clone size: -; J gene: TRBJ2-7; V gene: TRBV19; CDR3 protein: CASSIGGYEQYF; CDR3 DNA: TGTGCCAGTAGTATCGGTGGCTACGAGCAGTACTTC
D gene: TRBD1; clone size: -; J gene: TRBJ1-2; V gene: TRBV7-9; CDR3 protein: CASSPLGDRVGLSYGYTF; CDR3 DNA: TGTGCCAGCAGCCCGCTGGGGGACAGGGTAGGATTAAGCTATGGCTACACCTTC
D gene: TRBD1; clone size: -; J gene: TRBJ1-2; V gene: TRBV19; CDR3 protein: CASSTRDRAAYGYTF; CDR3 DNA: TGTGCCAGTAGTACCCGGGACAGGGCCGCCTATGGCTACACCTTC
D gene: -; clone size: -; J gene: TRBJ1-4; V gene: TRBV19; CDR3 protein: CASNPNPQATNEKLFF; CDR3 DNA: TGTGCCAGTAACCCGAACCCCCAGGCAACTAATGAAAAACTGTTTTTT
D gene: -; clone size: -; J gene: TRBJ2-7; V gene: TRBV6-2/TRBV6-3; CDR3 protein: CASSPGVYEQYF; CDR3 DNA: TGTGCCAGCAGCCCCGGGGTTTACGAGCAGTACTTC
D gene: -; clone size: -; J gene: TRBJ1-4; V gene: TRBV6-5; CDR3 protein: CASRASGAGNEKLFF; CDR3 DNA: TGTGCCAGCAGGGCCTCAGGGGCGGGTAATGAAAAACTGTTTTTT
D gene: TRBD1; clone size: -; J gene: TRBJ1-1; V gene: TRBV30; CDR3 protein: CAWSAEGARNTEAFF; CDR3 DNA: TGTGCCTGGAGTGCCGAGGGGGCGAGGAACACTGAAGCTTTCTTT
D gene: -; clone size: -; J gene: TRBJ2-7; V gene: TRBV7-8; CDR3 protein: CASTIDPGASYEQYF; CDR3 DNA: TGTGCCAGCACGATCGATCCGGGGGCCTCCTACGAGCAGTACTTC
D gene: TRBD2; clone size: few; J gene: TRBJ2-4; V gene: TRBV4-3; CDR3 protein: CASSLLARGGGNIQYF; CDR3 DNA: TGCGCCAGCAGCCTTCTAGCCCGGGGGGGTGGGAACATTCAGTACTTC
D gene: -; clone size: -; J gene: TRBJ1-5; V gene: TRBV2; CDR3 protein: CASTPGLSSQPQHF; CDR3 DNA: TGTGCCAGCACCCCCGGGTTGAGTAGTCAGCCCCAGCATTTT
D gene: -; clone size: once; J gene: TRBJ2-3; V gene: TRBV27; CDR3 protein: CASSQDLAPSGDTQYF; CDR3 DNA: TGTGCCAGCAGTCAGGATCTAGCCCCCAGTGGAGATACGCAGTATTTT
D gene: TRBD2; clone size: -; J gene: TRBJ2-7; V gene: TRBV27; CDR3 protein: CASSLLLAGEGKEQYF; CDR3 DNA: TGTGCCAGCAGTCTACTACTAGCGGGTGAGGGTAAGGAGCAGTACTTC
D gene: -; clone size: -; J gene: TRBJ1-5; V gene: TRBV28; CDR3 protein: CASSLWGSNQPQHF; CDR3 DNA: TGTGCCAGCAGTTTATGGGGTAGCAATCAGCCCCAGCATTTT
D gene: TRBD2; clone size: once; J gene: TRBJ2-7; V gene: TRBV28; CDR3 protein: CAILGTRDGDEQYF; CDR3 DNA: TGTGCCATCCTGGGGACTAGGGACGGTGACGAGCAGTACTTC
D gene: -; clone size: -; J gene: TRBJ2-7; V gene: TRBV14; CDR3 protein: CASSQITGRRFDEQYF; CDR3 DNA: TGTGCCAGCAGCCAAATCACGGGGCGGAGGTTCGACGAGCAGTACTTC
D gene: -; clone size: -; J gene: TRBJ2-1; V gene: TRBV15; CDR3 protein: CATSRDLGNEQFF; CDR3 DNA: TGTGCCACCAGCAGAGATTTGGGAAATGAGCAGTTCTTC
D gene: -; clone size: -; J gene: TRBJ2-3; V gene: TRBV2; CDR3 protein: CASSAWFTDTQYF; CDR3 DNA: TGTGCCAGCAGTGCTTGGTTTACCGATACGCAGTATTTT
D gene: -; clone size: -; J gene: TRBJ2-1; V gene: TRBV19; CDR3 protein: CASSAGQVYNEQFF; CDR3 DNA: TGTGCCAGTTCCGCCGGGCAAGTTTACAATGAGCAGTTCTTC
D gene: -; clone size: -; J gene: TRBJ1-2; V gene: TRBV30; CDR3 protein: CAWSVPGGGEGGGYTF; CDR3 DNA: TGTGCCTGGAGTGTACCTGGCGGGGGGGAAGGAGGTGGCTACACCTTC
D gene: -; clone size: -; J gene: TRBJ2-3; V gene: TRBV7-3; CDR3 protein: CASSLTFAKGTDTQYF; CDR3 DNA: TGTGCCAGCAGCCTCACGTTTGCTAAAGGCACAGATACGCAGTATTTT
D gene: -; clone size: -; J gene: TRBJ2-3; V gene: TRBV9; CDR3 protein: CASSVGGSSTDTQYF; CDR3 DNA: TGTGCCAGCAGCGTAGGGGGTAGCAGCACAGATACGCAGTATTTT